This T cell receptor (beta chain) was sequenced in a study of CD4+ T cells in melanoma. The study, taken as a whole, reports: CD8+ T cell, macrophage and B cell function reportedly correlated with neoantigen-specific CD4+ T cells. Diverse differentiation states were reported for melanoma neoantigen-specific CD4+ T cells.

Only in-frame clones appear in the TCRdb table, and some are missing; sequencing was by immunoSEQ multiplex PCR. Of roughly 21,000 clones listed, around 80% are singletons. Comment on this clone: Its matching antigen is unknown.

Germline assignment: CDR1 MNHEY and CDR2 SVGAGI. The CDR3 extends over 15 amino acids. Trimming pared 2 bases from V and 0 bases from J, leaving 10 bases between. This chain connects TRBV6-5 to TRBJ1-2; unclear D gene. The clonotype originates from a human donor with melanoma. The CDR3 coding sequence is TGTGCCAGCAGTTACAGACACCTAACTAACTATGGCTACACCTTC. Encoded protein: CASSYRHLTNYGYTF.